The 10 T cell receptor beta chains reported below all come from one sample, sequenced in a study of identifying expanded T cells in peripheral blood. Some clones are missing from TCRdb's copy, which holds only in-frame ones; the method was immunoSEQ multiplex PCR. The sample consists of roughly 92,000 clones, around 90% of them appearing once. The sample consisted of blood. The receptors come from a person aged 18-70 years in good health.

V gene TRBV6-6 combines with J gene TRBJ2-1; the D is unclear. CDR1 and CDR2 from the germline V gene are MNHNY and SVGAGI (reference sequence). The CDR3 consists of 12 residues. Trimming cost V 8 bases and J 2 bases, with 7 bases left between them. Here the CDR3 reads CASSRTYNEQFF. The DNA for the CDR3 is TGTGCCAGCTCCAGGACCTACAATGAGCAGTTCTTC.

The J gene is TRBJ1-6, the V gene TRBV10-2, with D possibly TRBD1 on 5 matching bases. Germline CDR1 WSHSY, CDR2 SAAADI. With 4 bases removed from V and 9 bases from J, the gap between germline ends came to 13 bases. This CDR3 contains 14 residues. CDR3 nucleotide sequence: TGCGCCAGCAGTGCCGACAGTTCGGGTTCACCCCTCCACTTT. Residues: CASSADSSGSPLHF.

The V call is TRBV28, the J call TRBJ1-2; D unresolved. CDR1 and CDR2 from the germline V gene are MDHEN and SYDVKM. The V end lost 6 bases, the J end lost 3 bases, and 11 bases lay between the germline ends. The CDR3 contains 13 residues. Here the CDR3 DNA reads TGTGCCAGCAGGGGGTACCAGGACTATGGCTACACCTTC. This encodes CASRGYQDYGYTF.

This chain connects TRBV11-3 to TRBJ2-1; D perhaps matches TRBD2 (6 bases). Trimming left V 2 bases short and J 0 bases short, with 11 bases between. In germline, CDR1 is SGHNT, CDR2 YENEEA. The CDR3 covers 16 residues. The CDR3 reads CASSLIGGASYNEQFF. CDR3 nucleotide sequence: TGTGCCAGCAGCTTAATAGGCGGGGCCTCCTACAATGAGCAGTTCTTC.

This clone has a handful of counts. The chain is built from TRBV7-2 and TRBJ1-5, with D perhaps matching TRBD1 (5 bases). CDR3 length equals 14 residues. The germline V and J ends were trimmed by 5 bases and 6 bases, with 14 bases remaining between them. Germline CDR1 is SGHTA and CDR2 is FQGNSA. CDR3 DNA: TGTGCCAGCAGCCCGAGGCGGGGCGTTCAGCCCCAGCATTTT. Translated, it gives CASSPRRGVQPQHF.

This rearrangement joins TRBV7-9 to TRBJ1-2; D gene uncertain. The CDR3 is made up of 13 amino acids. V shed 1 base and J shed 8 bases, with 11 bases lying between them. CDR1 is SEHNR, CDR2 FQNEAQ, per germline (reference sequence). This CDR3 reads CASSLGSSEGYTF. DNA of the CDR3: TGTGCCAGCAGCTTAGGGTCCTCGGAAGGCTACACCTTC.

The V and J genes are TRBV10-3 and TRBJ1-5, with no clear D. The V end was cut by 2 bases, the J end by 2 bases, with 13 bases between. The CDR3 has 16 amino acids. CDR1 is ENHRY and CDR2 is SYGVKD in the germline V gene. The chain's CDR3 is CAISEDRVVGNQPQHF. The CDR3 nucleotides read TGTGCCATCAGTGAGGACCGAGTCGTGGGCAATCAGCCCCAGCATTTT.

V is TRBV7-9 and J is TRBJ2-3, with 9 positions matching TRBD2. CDR3 length: 14 amino acids. Trimming at V came to 5 bases and at J to 4 bases, leaving 4 bases not matched to a gene. Germline-derived CDR1 and CDR2 are SEHNR and FQNEAQ (reference sequence). In DNA form, the CDR3 reads TGTGCCAGCAGCCCCAGCGGGGGGCCAGATACGCAGTATTTT. It encodes CASSPSGGPDTQYF.

The V gene is TRBV11-2, the J gene TRBJ2-7; D gene ambiguous. The germline V and J ends were trimmed by 4 bases and 2 bases, with 12 bases remaining between them. The CDR3 is 14 amino acids. In germline, CDR1 is SGHAT, CDR2 FQNNGV. The CDR3 sequence: CASSSRPTTYEQYF. The CDR3 coding sequence is TGTGCCAGCAGCTCACGGCCTACAACCTACGAGCAGTACTTC. The full variable domain, its missing parts supplied by reference TRBV11-2 and TRBJ2-7, is EAGVAQSPRYKIIEKRQSVAFWCNPISGHATLYWYQQILGQGPKLLIQFQNNGVVDDSQLPKDRFSAERLKGVDSTLKIQPAKLEDSAVYLCASSSRPTTYEQYFGPGTRLTVT.

The chain is built from TRBV7-9 and TRBJ2-2, with unresolved D. From germline, CDR1 is SEHNR and CDR2 FQNEAQ (reference sequence). There are 17 residues in the CDR3. The V end lost 2 bases, the J end lost 4 bases, and 17 bases lay between the germline ends. The CDR3 sequence: CASSLRARKWTTGELFF. The CDR3 nucleotides are TGTGCCAGCAGCTTACGGGCTCGTAAGTGGACCACCGGGGAGCTGTTTTTT.